This T cell receptor (beta chain) was identified during a study of CD8+CD57+ T cells in acquired aplastic anemia. Study findings and constraints: Any difference that existed in CD8+ Simpson's diversity between patients and controls was not significant.

Germline V gives CDR1 WNHNN, CDR2 SYGVQD (reference sequence). The CDR3 is made up of 13 amino acids. Trimming took off 4 bases at V and 8 bases at J, with 13 bases between the two ends. Sequencing was done on patients that had shown CD8+CD57+ cell expansion by flow cytometry. TCR beta VDJ combinations and CDR3 sequences were profiled from genomic DNA. TCRdb recomputed calls from the reads with MiXCR, one row per CDR3 protein. The sample has about 98,000 distinct CDR3 sequences; roughly 70% are singletons. Worth noting for this clonotype: Its antigen is undetermined.

This receptor was identified in a human donor with aplastic anemia. The source material was sorted CD4+, CD8+, or CD8+CD57+ T cells (not recorded which) from PBMCs. This chain joins TRBV10-1 and TRBJ2-3; D is unresolved. CDR3 amino acids: CASSGTHPSTQYF. The DNA for the CDR3 is TGCGCCAGCAGTGGGACCCACCCAAGTACGCAGTATTTT.